The 3 T cell receptor beta chains reported below all come from one sample, sequenced in a study of cytomegalovirus exposure and HLA in healthy donors. Vbeta (60) and Jbeta (13) primers were used in the PCR. Assay: immunoSEQ multiplex PCR; the TCRdb copy retains only in-frame clones and omits some. The sample has 150,000 to 200,000 clones; approximately 83% are singletons. Specimen: PBMCs. The receptors originated from a man aged 18 to 29 in good health and CMV-seropositive.

The chain couples TRBV27 to TRBJ2-5; no firm D call. There are 15 residues in the CDR3. Trimming removed 2 bases at V and 5 bases at J, with 15 bases between. Germline V gene data show CDR1 as MNHEY and CDR2 as SMNVEV (reference sequence). CDR3 nucleotide sequence: TGTGCCAGCAGTTTAAGTTTCATGTACTTGGAGACCCAGTACTTC. Protein product: CASSLSFMYLETQYF.

The genes are TRBV12-5 and TRBJ2-7; TRBD2 agrees at 8 bases. From germline, CDR1 is LGHNT and CDR2 FRNRAP. The length of the CDR3 is 14 residues. The J segment lost 2 bases and the V segment lost 7 bases, leaving 7 bases of the junction unmatched. As DNA, the CDR3 is TGTGCTAGTGTTCCGGGACTAGGTCCCTACGAGCAGTACTTC. The encoded protein is CASVPGLGPYEQYF.

The chain combines TRBV5-1 with TRBJ2-2; 11 bases align to TRBD2. Germline lookup yields CDR1 SGHRS and CDR2 YFSETQ. Unmatched junction bases numbered 11, after V lost 1 base and J lost 0 bases. This CDR3 has 20 amino acids. CDR3 DNA sequence: TGCGCCAGCAGCTTGCGGCTAGCGGGGGGCCCTATCCCGAACACCGGGGAGCTGTTTTTT. Its translation: CASSLRLAGGPIPNTGELFF.